These 6 T cell receptor beta chains share one sample of origin, sequenced in a study of blood T cell repertoires in COVID-19. Some clones are missing from TCRdb's copy, which holds only in-frame ones; the method was immunoSEQ multiplex PCR. The sample consists of some 59,000 clones, roughly 76% of them appearing once. The sequenced sample consisted of peripheral blood. The receptors derive from a woman aged 55-75 years with acute or convalescent COVID-19.

This clone has just a few counts. The CDR3, as DNA: TGTGCCAGCAGAAACACAGGGGGTGAAGCTTTCTTT. Amino acids: CASRNTGGEAFF. The genes are TRBV13 and TRBJ1-1; TRBD1 agrees at 8 bases. Germline loops: CDR1 PRHDT, CDR2 FYEKMQ (reference sequence). The CDR3 runs to 12 residues. J gave up 7 bases and V 6 bases, and 4 bases lay outside the gene matches.

The CDR3 nucleotides read TGTGCCAGCAGCCAACTAGCGGGAGGGGGCGATACGCAGTATTTT. Translation gives CASSQLAGGGDTQYF. The genes are TRBV5-6 and TRBJ2-3, with TRBD2 identical over 13 bases. Trimming cost V 4 bases and J 6 bases; bases outside gene matches: 5. CDR1 is SGHDT, CDR2 YYEEEE, per germline. The CDR3 runs to 15 residues.

This clone showed up just once. The gene calls are TRBV7-8 and TRBJ1-2, with 7 positions matching TRBD1. V gave up 1 base and J gave up 4 bases; unmatched junction bases: 12. This CDR3 region has 17 residues. Germline V gives CDR1 SGHVS, CDR2 FQNEAQ. This CDR3 reads CASSLGVGRGSAYGYTF. The CDR3 coding sequence is TGTGCCAGCAGCTTAGGAGTTGGCAGGGGGTCGGCCTATGGCTACACCTTC.

The chain is built from TRBV13 and TRBJ2-7, with 7 bases aligning to TRBD1. V dropped 5 bases and J dropped 5; count of bases not matched to a gene: 9. In germline, CDR1 is PRHDT, CDR2 FYEKMQ (reference sequence). CDR3 length: 14 amino acids. As DNA, the CDR3 is TGTGCCAGCAGCCCCCGCAGGGGGATCAACGAGCAGTACTTC. This encodes CASSPRRGINEQYF.

This chain uses TRBV27 with TRBJ2-1, with 8 bases that match TRBD2. V lost 7 bases and J lost 0; bases outside the gene matches: 5. Germline assignment: CDR1 MNHEY and CDR2 SMNVEV (reference sequence). CDR3 length equals 15 residues. CDR3 in amino acids: CASKQLAVSYNEQFF. The CDR3 DNA is TGTGCCAGCAAGCAACTAGCGGTCTCCTACAATGAGCAGTTCTTC.

The rearrangement uses TRBV6-5 and TRBJ1-5, with a weak D call TRBD1 (5 bases). This CDR3 is built from 14 residues. Trimming left V 7 bases short and J 4 bases short, with 14 bases between. Germline loops: CDR1 MNHEY, CDR2 SVGAGI. The CDR3, as DNA: TGTGCCAGCACAGAGGGACGGGGGAATCAGCCCCAGCATTTT. Translated: CASTEGRGNQPQHF.